This TCR beta chain stems from a study of blood T cell repertoires in COVID-19. Study overall: The cDNA or gDNA used as material had been derived from T cells, B-cell-depleted T cells, or PBMCs.

Per the original data handling: Reference gene primers were amplified, and this amplification served to estimate nucleated cell counts. The table came from immunoSEQ multiplex PCR; TCRdb's copy has only in-frame clones and leaves some out. The V and J calls and clone size are taken from that table; D and trimming were inferred from the DNA. The table shows roughly 53,000 clones, with 84% occurring only once. This CDR3 is built from 19 residues. Germline CDR1 MNHNS, CDR2 SASEGT. V lost 4 bases to trimming and J lost 4 bases; unmatched junction nucleotides: 17. The sequence came from a man aged 70 or older with active COVID-19. The chain combines TRBV6-1 with TRBJ2-3; TRBD2 agrees at 10 bases. The source material was peripheral blood. The CDR3 nucleotides read TGTGCCAGCAGTGGTCGAACCCAGCGGGAGGGCCCGAGTGCAGATACGCAGTATTTT. This codes for CASSGRTQREGPSADTQYF.